The following is a T cell receptor beta chain sequence with its context. CDR1 is MDHEN and CDR2 is SYDVKM in the germline V gene. The V gene end was trimmed by 6 bases and the J gene end by 8 bases; junction bases not matched to a gene: 12. The CDR3 spans 14 residues. This sample was included in a study of CD8 T cell repertoires and HIV-1 epitope variants. On the study more broadly: Separate wells received one of Twenty-five Gag or Nef variant peptides. Tested: three Gag epitope families, Nef HW9 and YT9.

Only in-frame clones appear in the TCRdb table, and some are missing; sequencing was by immunoSEQ multiplex PCR. This table holds some 87,000 clones, roughly 81% found once. Material: uncultured baseline CD8+ T cells from peripheral blood mononuclear cells (PBMCs). The rearrangement joins TRBV28 to TRBJ1-2; 7 bases are a match to TRBD1. This TCR was recovered from a male donor with HIV. The CDR3 sequence: CASRESTGLTGYTF. The DNA for the CDR3 is TGTGCCAGCAGGGAATCGACAGGGCTCACGGGCTACACCTTC.